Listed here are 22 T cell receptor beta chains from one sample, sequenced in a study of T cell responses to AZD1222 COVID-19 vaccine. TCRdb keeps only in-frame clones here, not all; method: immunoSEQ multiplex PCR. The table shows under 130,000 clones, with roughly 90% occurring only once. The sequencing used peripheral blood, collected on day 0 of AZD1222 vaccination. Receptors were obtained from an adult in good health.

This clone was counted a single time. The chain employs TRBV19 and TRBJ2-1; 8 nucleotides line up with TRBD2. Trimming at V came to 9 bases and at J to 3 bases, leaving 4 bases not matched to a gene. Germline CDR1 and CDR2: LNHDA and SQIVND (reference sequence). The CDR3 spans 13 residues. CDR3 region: CARAGGFYNEQFF. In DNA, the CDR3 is TGTGCCAGGGCGGGGGGTTTCTACAATGAGCAGTTCTTC. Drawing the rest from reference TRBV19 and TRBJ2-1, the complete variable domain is DGGITQSPKYLFRKEGQNVTLSCEQNLNHDAMYWYRQDPGQGLRLIYYSQIVNDFQKGDIAEGYSVSREKKESFPLTVTSAQKNPTAFYLCARAGGFYNEQFFGPGTRLTVL.

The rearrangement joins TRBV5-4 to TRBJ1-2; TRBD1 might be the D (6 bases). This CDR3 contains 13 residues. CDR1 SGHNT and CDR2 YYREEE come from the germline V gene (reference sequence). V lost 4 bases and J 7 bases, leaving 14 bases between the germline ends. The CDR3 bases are TGTGCCAGCAGCGAACAGGGCCTCGGTGGCTACACCTTC. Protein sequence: CASSEQGLGGYTF.

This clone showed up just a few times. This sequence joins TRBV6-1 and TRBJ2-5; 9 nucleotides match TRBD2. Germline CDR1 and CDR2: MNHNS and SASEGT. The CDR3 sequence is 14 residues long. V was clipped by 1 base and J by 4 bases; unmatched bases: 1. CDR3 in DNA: TGTGCCAGCAGTGAAGGGACTAGCGTAGAGACCCAGTACTTC. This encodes CASSEGTSVETQYF.

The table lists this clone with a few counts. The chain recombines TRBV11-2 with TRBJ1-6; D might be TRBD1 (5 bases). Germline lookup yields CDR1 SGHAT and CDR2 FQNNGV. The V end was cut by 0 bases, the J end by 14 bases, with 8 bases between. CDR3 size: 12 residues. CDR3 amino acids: CASSLDRQTLHF. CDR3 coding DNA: TGTGCCAGCAGCTTAGATAGACAGACCCTCCACTTT.

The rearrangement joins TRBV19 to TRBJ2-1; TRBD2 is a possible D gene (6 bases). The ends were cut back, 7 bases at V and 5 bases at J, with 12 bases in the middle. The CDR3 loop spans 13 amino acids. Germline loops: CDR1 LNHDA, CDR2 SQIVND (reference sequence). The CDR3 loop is CASNSGLHNEQFF. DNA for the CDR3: TGTGCCAGTAACTCGGGACTCCACAATGAGCAGTTCTTC.

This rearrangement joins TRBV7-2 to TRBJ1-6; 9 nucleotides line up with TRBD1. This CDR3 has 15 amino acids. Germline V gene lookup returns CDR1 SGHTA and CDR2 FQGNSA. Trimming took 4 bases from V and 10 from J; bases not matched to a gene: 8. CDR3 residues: CASSWMTGGNSPLHF. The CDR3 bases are TGTGCCAGCAGCTGGATGACAGGGGGAAACTCACCCCTCCACTTT.

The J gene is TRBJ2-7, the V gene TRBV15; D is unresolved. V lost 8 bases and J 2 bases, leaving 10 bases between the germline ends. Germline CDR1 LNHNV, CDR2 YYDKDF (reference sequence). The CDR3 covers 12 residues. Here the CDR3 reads CATGDWAYEQYF. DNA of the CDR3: TGTGCCACCGGTGATTGGGCCTACGAGCAGTACTTC. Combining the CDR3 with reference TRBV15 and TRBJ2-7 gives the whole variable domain DAMVIQNPRYQVTQFGKPVTLSCSQTLNHNVMYWYQQKSSQAPKLLFHYYDKDFNNEADTPDNFQSRRPNTSFCFLDIRSPGLGDTAMYLCATGDWAYEQYFGPGTRLTVT.

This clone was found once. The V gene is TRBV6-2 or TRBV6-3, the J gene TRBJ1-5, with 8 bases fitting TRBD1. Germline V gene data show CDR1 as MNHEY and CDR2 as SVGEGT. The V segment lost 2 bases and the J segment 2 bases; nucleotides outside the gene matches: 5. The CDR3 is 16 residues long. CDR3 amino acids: CASSYGRGLGNQPQHF. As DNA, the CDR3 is TGTGCCAGCAGTTACGGCAGGGGGCTAGGCAATCAGCCCCAGCATTTT.

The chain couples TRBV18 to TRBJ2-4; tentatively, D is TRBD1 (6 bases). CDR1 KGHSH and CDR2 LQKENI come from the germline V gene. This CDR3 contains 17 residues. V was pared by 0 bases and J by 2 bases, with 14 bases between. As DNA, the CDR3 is TGTGCCAGCTCACCACCCCAGGGGTTGTTGACCAAAAACATTCAGTACTTC. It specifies CASSPPQGLLTKNIQYF. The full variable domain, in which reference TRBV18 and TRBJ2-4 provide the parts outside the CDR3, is NAGVMQNPRHLVRRRGQEARLRCSPMKGHSHVYWYRQLPEEGLKFMVYLQKENIIDESGMPKERFSAEFPKEGPSILRIQQVVRGDSAAYFCASSPPQGLLTKNIQYFGAGTRLSVL.

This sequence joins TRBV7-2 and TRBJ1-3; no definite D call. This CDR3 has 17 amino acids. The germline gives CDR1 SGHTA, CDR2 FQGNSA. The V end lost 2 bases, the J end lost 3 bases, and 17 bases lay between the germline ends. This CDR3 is CASSLSNPYPDGNTIYF. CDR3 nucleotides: TGTGCCAGCAGCTTATCGAATCCATACCCGGATGGAAACACCATATATTTT.

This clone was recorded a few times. The DNA for the CDR3 is TGTGCCAGCTCACCCCAGGGGGCCTGGAATGAAAAACTGTTTTTT. Encoded protein: CASSPQGAWNEKLFF. This sequence joins TRBV18 and TRBJ1-4; TRBD1 agrees at 8 bases. V dropped 3 bases and J dropped 5; count of bases not matched to a gene: 5. Germline lookup yields CDR1 KGHSH and CDR2 LQKENI. The CDR3 runs to 15 residues.

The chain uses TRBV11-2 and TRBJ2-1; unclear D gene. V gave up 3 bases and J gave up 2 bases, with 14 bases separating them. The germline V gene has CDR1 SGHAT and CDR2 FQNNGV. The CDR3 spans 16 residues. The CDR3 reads CASSFERPAPYNEQFF. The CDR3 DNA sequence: TGTGCCAGCAGCTTTGAACGCCCTGCGCCCTACAATGAGCAGTTCTTC.

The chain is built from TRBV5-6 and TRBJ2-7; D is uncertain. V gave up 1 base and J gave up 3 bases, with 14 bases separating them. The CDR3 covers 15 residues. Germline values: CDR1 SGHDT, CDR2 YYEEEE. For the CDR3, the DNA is TGTGCCAGCAGCTTGTACGACCGTGACAACTACGAGCAGTACTTC. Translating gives CASSLYDRDNYEQYF.

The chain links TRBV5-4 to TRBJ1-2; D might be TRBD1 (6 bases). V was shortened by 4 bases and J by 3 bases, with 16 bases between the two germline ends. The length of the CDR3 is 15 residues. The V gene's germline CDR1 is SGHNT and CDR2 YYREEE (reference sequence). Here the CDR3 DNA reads TGTGCCAGCAGCATGGACAGCAACCTTCACTATGGCTACACCTTC. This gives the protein CASSMDSNLHYGYTF.

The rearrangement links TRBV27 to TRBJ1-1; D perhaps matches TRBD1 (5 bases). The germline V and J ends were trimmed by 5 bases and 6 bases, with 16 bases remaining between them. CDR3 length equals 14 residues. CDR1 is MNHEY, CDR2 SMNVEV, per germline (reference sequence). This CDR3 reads CASSDSWDGAEAFF. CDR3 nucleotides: TGTGCCAGCAGTGACTCGTGGGACGGCGCTGAAGCTTTCTTT.

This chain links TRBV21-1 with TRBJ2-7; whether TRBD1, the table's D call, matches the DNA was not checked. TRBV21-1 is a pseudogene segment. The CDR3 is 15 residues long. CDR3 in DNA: TGTGCCAGCACCCGGTGGGGCAGGAGTATCTACGAGCAGTACTTC. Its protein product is CASTRWGRSIYEQYF.

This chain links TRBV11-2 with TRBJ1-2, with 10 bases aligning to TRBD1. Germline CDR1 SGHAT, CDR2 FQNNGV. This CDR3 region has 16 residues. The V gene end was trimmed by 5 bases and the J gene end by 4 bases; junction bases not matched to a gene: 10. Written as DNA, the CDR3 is TGTGCCAGCAGCCCACTAAGACAGGGGGCTGGCTATGGCTACACCTTC. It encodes CASSPLRQGAGYGYTF.

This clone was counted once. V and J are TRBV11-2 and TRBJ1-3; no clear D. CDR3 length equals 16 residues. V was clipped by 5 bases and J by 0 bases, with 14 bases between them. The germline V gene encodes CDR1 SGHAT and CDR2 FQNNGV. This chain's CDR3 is CASSPWGDGSGNTIYF. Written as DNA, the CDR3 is TGTGCCAGCAGCCCCTGGGGAGACGGCTCTGGAAACACCATATATTTT.

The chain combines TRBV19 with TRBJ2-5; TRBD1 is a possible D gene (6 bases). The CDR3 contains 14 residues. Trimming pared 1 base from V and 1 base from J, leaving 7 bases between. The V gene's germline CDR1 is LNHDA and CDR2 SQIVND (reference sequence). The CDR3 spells CASSIGQVQETQYF. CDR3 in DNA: TGTGCCAGTAGTATAGGACAGGTCCAAGAGACCCAGTACTTC.

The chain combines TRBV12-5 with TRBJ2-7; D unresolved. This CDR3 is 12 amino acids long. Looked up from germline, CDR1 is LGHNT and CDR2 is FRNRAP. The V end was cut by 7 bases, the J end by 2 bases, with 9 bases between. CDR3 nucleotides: TGTGCTAGTGCCCAAGGTCCCTACGAGCAGTACTTC. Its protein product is CASAQGPYEQYF. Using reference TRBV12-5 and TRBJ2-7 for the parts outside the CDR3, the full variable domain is DARVTQTPRHKVTEMGQEVTMRCQPILGHNTVFWYRQTMMQGLELLAYFRNRAPLDDSGMPKDRFSAEMPDATLATLKIQPSEPRDSAVYFCASAQGPYEQYFGPGTRLTVT.

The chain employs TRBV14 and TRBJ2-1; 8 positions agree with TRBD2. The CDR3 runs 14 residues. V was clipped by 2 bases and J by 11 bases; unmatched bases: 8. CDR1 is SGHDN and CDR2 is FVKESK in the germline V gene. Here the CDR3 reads CASSQYGGVVKQFF. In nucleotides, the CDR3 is TGTGCCAGCAGCCAATACGGGGGGGTTGTGAAGCAGTTCTTC.

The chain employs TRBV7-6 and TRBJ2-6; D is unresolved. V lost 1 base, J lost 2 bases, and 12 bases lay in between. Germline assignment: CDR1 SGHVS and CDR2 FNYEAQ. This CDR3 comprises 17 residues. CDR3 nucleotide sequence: TGTGCCAGCAGCTTAGTTCGGACCTCGCCTGGGGCCAACGTCCTGACTTTC. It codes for CASSLVRTSPGANVLTF.